This T cell receptor (beta chain) appears in the sequencing data of a study of blood T cell repertoires in COVID-19 (dated by TCRdb to the early 2020s). Background for the entire study: Samples covering the acute and convalescent phases of COVID-19 were provided by collaborators in the United States, Italy and Spain. The material from the prospective study consisted of cDNA or gDNA derived from T cells, B-cell-depleted T cells, or PBMCs. Deeply sampled blood TCRbeta repertoires from subjects exposed to, actively infected with, or recovered from COVID-19 were included in the dataset. A freely available public database, intended as a resource for researchers studying the immune response to SARS-CoV-2, is where the repertoires were released. Samples came from the ongoing ImmuneRACE study (first 160 participants) plus 1,254 subjects from 6 global collaborators. A de-identified subject ID, COVID-19 status, age in years and sex were almost always included in the sample metadata. HLA class I and class II types, where available, came from metadata supplied by the sample provider rather than from assay-based typing.

General findings and caveats noted by the study authors: The quantity of clinical and demographic metadata differed by source and by participant and was supplied without curation.

The CDR1 and CDR2 encoded by the germline V gene are SGHVS and FQNEAQ. Counted from cysteine to phenylalanine, this CDR3 has 15 amino acids. Only the CDR3 DNA stays, 45 bases, in frame from base 1. V is pruned by 5 bases and J by 5 bases, leaving 8 bases of the junction without a gene match. TCRbeta CDR3 regions were amplified from genomic DNA by means of the immunoSEQ Assay, a bias-controlled multiplex PCR. On the authors' methods: Within the assay, amplification of reference gene primers was used to estimate how many nucleated cells each sample contained. To quantify the absolute abundance of each unique TCRbeta CDR3 rearrangement, sequence reads were collapsed and filtered. For each sample, productive Simpson clonality was calculated as the square root of Simpson's diversity index across productive rearrangements. TCRdb took over this immuneACCESS table, retaining in-frame rearrangements with V and J assigned. Such tables are incomplete; in checked studies, under half of the missing clones stem from an unresolved V gene, and the remainder is unexplained. Clone size and V and J calls were adopted from that table, with D and trimming inferred from the DNA. The table for this sample lists about 440,000 clones; 70% to 90% of them were counted only once. The ten largest make up approximately 2% of the sample.

Participants in the prospective study were enrolled through a virtual design, were aged roughly 18 to 95 years, and lived in 20 to 30 United States geographic areas. Cohort assignment in the prospective study relied on participant-reported clinical history from a screening survey and a study questionnaire. In the prospective study, mobile phlebotomists collected whole blood, serum and a nasopharyngeal or oropharyngeal swab from each participant. Prospective study participants could optionally give additional blood draws and questionnaires over a 2-month period. Before DNA extraction, blood samples from the prospective study were shipped at room temperature or frozen. A word on this clone: This receptor's antigen is unknown. No base-level quality is on record; no much larger clone is a single base apart.

The receptor chain draws on TRBV7-8 and TRBJ2-5; 10 nucleotides in the junction match TRBD2. This sequence was found in a woman between 18 and 29 years old with acute COVID-19. Sequencing was done on a sample of PBMCs or T cells enriched from blood (not recorded which). CDR3 region: CASSHGTSEWETQYF. The sequenced DNA is TGTGCCAGCAGCCATGGGACTAGCGAGTGGGAGACCCAGTACTTC.